This note documents a single T cell receptor (beta chain) sequence. This sample is part of a study of blood T cell repertoires in COVID-19. Study background: Acute and convalescent COVID-19 specimens originated in the United States, Italy and Spain. T cells, B-cell-depleted T cells, or PBMCs supplied cDNA or gDNA.

V lost 7 bases, J lost 9 bases, and 16 bases lay in between. Germline V lookup: CDR1 SNHLY, CDR2 FYNNEI. The CDR3 runs to 13 residues. Original analysis: Amplified reference gene primers provided the basis for estimating nucleated cell counts. The data were produced by immunoSEQ multiplex PCR, yet TCRdb's version contains in-frame clones alone and is incomplete. The DNA gave D and trimming, while V, J and clone size come from that table. The table has around 250,000 clones, about 80% seen once; the top ten hold 1.9%. This sequence was found in a young man who had recovered from COVID-19. The sequencing input was peripheral blood. The chain employs TRBV2 and TRBJ2-1; the D gene is possibly TRBD1 (6 bases). In DNA, the CDR3 is TGTGCCAGCACCCCAGGGGTTGTAGGTGAGCAGTTCTTC. Amino acids: CASTPGVVGEQFF.